Below, 23 T cell receptor beta chains from the same sample are listed, as sequenced in a study of tumour-infiltrating T cells in Burkitt lymphoma. TCRdb's copy holds only in-frame clones and misses some; the assay was immunoSEQ multiplex PCR. This table has 13,000 to 15,000 clones, around 80% appearing once. The sample consisted of tumor tissue. The receptor source for this set is a human donor with diffuse large B-cell lymphoma.

This clone is medium-sized within its sample. This CDR3 is CASSSPQVSYEQYF. In DNA, the CDR3 is TGTGCCAGCAGCAGCCCCCAGGTCTCCTACGAGCAGTACTTC. This chain links TRBV7-2 with TRBJ2-7; D remains ambiguous. Germline V gives CDR1 SGHTA, CDR2 FQGNSA. The CDR3 has 14 residues. V was trimmed by 5 bases and J by 0 bases, leaving 11 bases between them.

Here the CDR3 reads CASRYLAGGNEQFF. The CDR3, as DNA: TGTGCCAGCAGGTATCTAGCGGGAGGGAATGAGCAGTTCTTC. The V gene is TRBV27, the J gene TRBJ2-1, with TRBD2 identical over 12 bases. V shed 6 bases, J shed 7 bases, and the junction held 4 bases outside the gene matches. Germline CDR1 and CDR2: MNHEY and SMNVEV (reference sequence). This CDR3 has 14 amino acids.

A word on this clone: A junction boundary mismatches the germline segment, possibly from a read error. CDR3 residues: CASSTDCQETQYF. The DNA for the CDR3 is TGTGCTAGCAGCACCGACTGTCAAGAGACCCAGTACTTC. The chain carries TRBV7-7 and TRBJ2-5; D is ambiguous. Germline CDR1 SSHAT, CDR2 FNYEAQ (reference sequence). This CDR3 region has 13 residues.

The CDR3 spells CASSSGSYGYTF. CDR3 in DNA: TGTGCCAGCAGCTCAGGAAGCTATGGCTACACCTTC. V gene TRBV9 combines with J gene TRBJ1-2; D unclear. V was cut by 4 bases and J by 4 bases, with 8 bases left in between. Looked up from germline, CDR1 is SGDLS and CDR2 is YYNGEE. The CDR3 contains 12 residues.

The chain recombines TRBV5-5 with TRBJ1-5; D is unresolved. Trimming removed 2 bases at V and 2 bases at J, with 11 bases between. This CDR3 contains 15 residues. In germline, CDR1 is SGHKS, CDR2 YYEKEE (reference sequence). The CDR3 spells CASSFTWPGNQPQHF. The CDR3 bases are TGTGCCAGCAGCTTTACCTGGCCCGGCAATCAGCCCCAGCATTTT.

CDR3 bases: TGCGCCAGCAGCTTGGGGGGACAGCCTCAAGAGACCCAGTACTTC. This sequence encodes CASSLGGQPQETQYF. The chain combines TRBV5-1 with TRBJ2-5; 7 nucleotides align to TRBD1. Trimming at V came to 0 bases and at J to 2 bases, leaving 4 bases not matched to a gene. Germline CDR1 and CDR2: SGHRS and YFSETQ. The CDR3 is 15 residues long.

Within the sample, this clone is medium-sized. J is TRBJ1-3 and V is TRBV5-8; D call uncertain. Looked up from germline, CDR1 is SGHTS and CDR2 is YDEGEE. Trimming cost V 4 bases and J 0 bases, with 14 bases left between them. The CDR3 sequence is 16 residues long. The CDR3 region has the DNA TGTGCCAGCAGCGGGGAGCCGGAAAGCTCTGGAAACACCATATATTTT. Translating gives CASSGEPESSGNTIYF.

The chain uses TRBV5-1 and TRBJ1-3; D gene uncertain. Germline-derived CDR1 and CDR2 are SGHRS and YFSETQ. V lost 5 bases, J lost 4 bases, and 7 bases lay in between. The CDR3 is 12 residues long. CDR3 coding DNA: TGCGCCAGCAGGGAGTCAGGAAACACCATATATTTT. Translation gives CASRESGNTIYF.

V gene TRBV4-2 combines with J gene TRBJ2-3, with D uncertain. CDR1 LGHNA and CDR2 YNFKEQ come from the germline V gene. The CDR3 consists of 16 residues. Trimming took off 0 bases at V and 2 bases at J, with 12 bases between the two ends. The CDR3 region is CASSQDRKVITDTQYF. CDR3 nucleotides: TGTGCCAGCAGCCAAGATAGAAAGGTCATCACAGATACGCAGTATTTT.

This clone was seen just once. V usage is TRBV28 and J usage is TRBJ2-5; 7 positions match TRBD1. This CDR3 is built from 15 residues. Germline CDR1 is MDHEN and CDR2 is SYDVKM. With V trimmed by 7 bases and J by 5 bases, 13 bases remained unmatched. This CDR3 reads CASNDLTGVVETQYF. CDR3 nucleotides: TGTGCCAGCAACGACTTAACAGGGGTGGTTGAGACCCAGTACTTC.

Turning to this clone: One junction end does not reproduce the germline sequence, and a read error may be involved. The chain's CDR3 is CASSPWGGREADGDF. As DNA, the CDR3 is TGTGCCAGCAGCCCCTGGGGTGGGCGGGAGGCCGATGGGGATTTT. J is TRBJ2-3 and V is TRBV5-4, with 8 bases lining up with TRBD2. Germline V gives CDR1 SGHNT, CDR2 YYREEE (reference sequence). CDR3 size: 15 residues.

This clone is medium-sized in the sample. This chain uses TRBV7-2 with TRBJ1-1, with D tentatively TRBD1 (6 bases). V lost 0 bases, J lost 5 bases, and 10 bases lay in between. The CDR3 spans 14 residues. The germline gives CDR1 SGHTA, CDR2 FQGNSA. The CDR3 sequence: CASSLAGGWTEAFF. The CDR3 DNA sequence: TGTGCCAGCAGCTTAGCAGGGGGTTGGACTGAAGCTTTCTTT. The full variable domain, completed using reference TRBV7-2 and TRBJ1-1, is GAGVSQSPSNKVTEKGKDVELRCDPISGHTALYWYRQSLGQGLEFLIYFQGNSAPDKSGLPSDRFSAERTGGSVSTLTIQRTQQEDSAVYLCASSLAGGWTEAFFGQGTRLTVV.

This sequence joins TRBV29-1 and TRBJ2-1; D is undetermined. This CDR3 has 14 residues. Between the trimmed V and J ends, which lost 4 bases and 7 bases, there was a span of 17 bases. Germline loops: CDR1 SQVTM, CDR2 ANQGSEA. As DNA, the CDR3 is TGCAGCGTTGTTTTAGGGTCGGACGAAAATGAGCAGTTCTTC. It is translated as CSVVLGSDENEQFF.

The J gene is TRBJ1-1, the V gene TRBV18; D might be TRBD1 (5 bases). This CDR3 has 14 residues. Trimming stripped 6 bases from V and 5 bases from J, with 16 bases between. CDR1 and CDR2 from the germline V gene are KGHSH and LQKENI. CDR3 amino acids: CASSRGGDMTEAFF. The CDR3 region has the DNA TGTGCCAGCTCCCGGGGAGGGGATATGACTGAAGCTTTCTTT. The full variable domain, completed using reference TRBV18 and TRBJ1-1, is NAGVMQNPRHLVRRRGQEARLRCSPMKGHSHVYWYRQLPEEGLKFMVYLQKENIIDESGMPKERFSAEFPKEGPSILRIQQVVRGDSAAYFCASSRGGDMTEAFFGQGTRLTVV.

This chain uses TRBV7-9 with TRBJ1-4, with 9 bases that match TRBD1. J lost 14 bases, V lost 6 bases, and 13 bases had no gene match. The CDR3 is 14 residues long. Germline V gene data show CDR1 as SEHNR and CDR2 as FQNEAQ (reference sequence). CDR3 amino acids: CASRLRDRDSILFF. The DNA for the CDR3 is TGTGCCAGCAGACTCCGGGACAGGGATTCGATTCTGTTTTTT.

The chain carries TRBV27 and TRBJ2-7; 10 nucleotides match TRBD2. V shed 0 bases, J shed 4 bases, and the junction held 3 bases outside the gene matches. The CDR3 runs 15 residues. Per the germline V gene, CDR1 is MNHEY and CDR2 is SMNVEV (reference sequence). The chain's CDR3 is CASSLSIAGGYEQYV. CDR3 nucleotides: TGTGCCAGCAGTTTATCGATAGCGGGAGGATACGAGCAGTACGTC.

The chain uses TRBV6-1 and TRBJ1-2, with 7 bases aligning to TRBD1. The germline V gene has CDR1 MNHNS and CDR2 SASEGT. This CDR3 has 11 amino acids. Unmatched junction bases numbered 4, after V lost 7 bases and J lost 8 bases. The CDR3 loop is CASMTGPGYTF. DNA of the CDR3: TGTGCCAGCATGACAGGGCCCGGCTACACCTTC.

The chain employs TRBV19 and TRBJ1-2, with 9 bases aligning to TRBD1. The CDR3 loop spans 15 amino acids. The germline V gene encodes CDR1 LNHDA and CDR2 SQIVND (reference sequence). J was trimmed by 4 bases and V by 6 bases; bases with no gene match: 9. The CDR3 DNA follows: TGTGCCAGTAGAACAGGACAGGGGACCCTCTATGGCTACACCTTC. Translation gives CASRTGQGTLYGYTF.

This clone turned up a few times. V usage is TRBV19 and J usage is TRBJ1-5; 10 nucleotides match TRBD1. J gave up 8 bases and V 8 bases, and 12 bases lay outside the gene matches. From germline, CDR1 is LNHDA and CDR2 SQIVND (reference sequence). CDR3 length equals 15 residues. The DNA for the CDR3 is TGTGCCAGTGGACATCGGACAGGGGGAATGGAGCCCCAGCATTTT. Protein product: CASGHRTGGMEPQHF. Full variable domain (outside the CDR3, taken from reference TRBV19 and TRBJ1-5): DGGITQSPKYLFRKEGQNVTLSCEQNLNHDAMYWYRQDPGQGLRLIYYSQIVNDFQKGDIAEGYSVSREKKESFPLTVTSAQKNPTAFYLCASGHRTGGMEPQHFGDGTRLSIL.

The rearrangement joins TRBV9 to TRBJ1-2; 9 bases are a match to TRBD1. The CDR3 has 16 amino acids. Germline V gene sequence: CDR1 SGDLS, CDR2 YYNGEE. Trimming took 10 bases from V and 5 from J; bases not matched to a gene: 18. In DNA form, the CDR3 reads TGTGCCGTCAAACAGGGGGCGATAGTCCTAACTTATGGCTACACCTTC. Its protein is CAVKQGAIVLTYGYTF. Full variable domain (rest looked up from reference TRBV9 and TRBJ1-2): DSGVTQTPKHLITATGQRVTLRCSPRSGDLSVYWYQQSLDQGLQFLIQYYNGEERAKGNILERFSAQQFPDLHSELNLSSLELGDSALYFCAVKQGAIVLTYGYTFGSGTRLTVV.

V usage is TRBV7-6 and J usage is TRBJ2-7; TRBD1 aligns across 10 bases. The CDR3 sequence is 14 residues long. V gave up 5 bases and J gave up 3 bases; unmatched junction bases: 4. The V gene's germline CDR1 is SGHVS and CDR2 FNYEAQ. The chain's CDR3 is CASSRQGALYEQYF. CDR3 DNA sequence: TGTGCCAGCAGCCGACAGGGGGCTCTCTACGAGCAGTACTTC.

The rearrangement joins TRBV19 to TRBJ2-3; 15 bases are a match to TRBD2. This CDR3 is 18 amino acids long. V lost 5 bases to trimming and J lost 2 bases; unmatched junction nucleotides: 8. Looked up from germline, CDR1 is LNHDA and CDR2 is SQIVND (reference sequence). CDR3 nucleotides: TGTGCCAGTAGTTCCAAGGGACTAGCGGGAGGATACACAGATACGCAGTATTTT. Encoded protein: CASSSKGLAGGYTDTQYF.

This chain connects TRBV6-1 to TRBJ1-2, with D tentatively TRBD1 (5 bases). CDR3 length: 14 residues. The germline CDR1 and CDR2 sequences are MNHNS and SASEGT. V dropped 6 bases and J dropped 1 base, with 12 bases sitting between them. The CDR3, as DNA: TGTGCCAGCAGGGGGCTCAGCTATAACTATGGCTACACCTTC. This codes for CASRGLSYNYGYTF.